This T cell receptor beta chain was identified in a study of OX40 agonist ivuxolimab in advanced cancers. As for the study in general: Anti-PD-1, anti-PD-L1 or anti-CTLA-4 therapy given earlier was allowed, and 30% to 45% had some. Study results and caveats: Clonal expansion by week 6 occurred in CD4+ and CD8+ blood T cells (at 0.1 to 3.0 mg/kg). Among the lowest levels of clonal expansion were found in partial responders at 0.1-3.0 mg/kg. More expanded clones were seen, on average, in CD8+ T cells than in CD4+.

Measured with immunoSEQ multiplex PCR; TCRdb has only the in-frame clones, and not every one. The data show approximately 40,000 clones, about 90% seen once. With respect to this clone: Its antigen is currently unknown.

Material: CD4+ or CD8+ T cells sorted from blood, obtained in a trial of the OX40 agonist ivuxolimab. The receptor's source is an adult with an advanced solid tumor such as melanoma, head and neck, liver or kidney cancer.

CDR3 sequence (DNA): TGCGCCAGCAGCTTTACAGGGGGCGATGAGCAGTTCTTC. It specifies CASSFTGGDEQFF. The chain employs TRBV5-1 and TRBJ2-1; 9 bases fit TRBD1. Per germline, CDR1 SGHRS and CDR2 YFSETQ. This CDR3 comprises 13 residues. V was pared by 2 bases and J by 8 bases, with 2 bases of the junction left unmatched. The full variable domain, in which reference TRBV5-1 and TRBJ2-1 provide the parts outside the CDR3, is KAGVTQTPRYLIKTRGQQVTLSCSPISGHRSVSWYQQTPGQGLQFLFEYFSETQRNKGNFPGRFSGRQFSNSRSEMNVSTLELGDSALYLCASSFTGGDEQFFGPGTRLTVL.